The text below deals with one TCR beta chain. This sample is part of a study of T cell changes during pregnancy in multiple sclerosis. Clones were read by immunoSEQ multiplex PCR, and TCRdb kept only the in-frame ones, dropping some. This sample has tens of thousands of clones, with around 94% found just once. Trimming removed 5 bases at V and 3 bases at J, with 11 bases between. CDR1 and CDR2 from the germline V gene are KGHSH and LQKENI. The CDR3 is 13 amino acids. This specimen was peripheral blood, taken in the third trimester of pregnancy. This clonotype originated in a female donor with multiple sclerosis, enrolled in a pregnancy study. This rearrangement joins TRBV18 to TRBJ2-7; possibly TRBD1 for D (6 bases). CDR3 DNA: TGTGCCAGCTCATCGGGACAAGGCTACGAGCAGTACTTC. Translated, it gives CASSSGQGYEQYF.